A single TCR beta chain is shown here with its context. V shed 4 bases, J shed 3 bases, and the junction held 0 bases outside the gene matches. CDR3 length: 12 amino acids. Germline loops: CDR1 SQVTM, CDR2 ANQGSEA. Time point meaning: sample taken at primary tumor resection. Extraction of whole RNA from tumor, nontumor lung or frozen PBMC preceded unsorted sequencing. The sample is drawn from a study of spatial heterogeneity in lung cancer. MiXCR was run by TCRdb on the 5' RACE reads, yielding one entry per CDR3 protein. The sample consists of 4,500 to 5,500 distinct CDR3 sequences, around 17% of them appearing once.

The starting material was normal lung tissue next to the tumor, obtained at surgery. This chain uses TRBV29-1 with TRBJ2-7; 10 bases align to TRBD2. This clonotype was sampled from a male donor with early-stage non-small cell lung cancer. The DNA for the CDR3 is TGCAGCGTTGGACTAGCGGGCTACGAGCAGTACTTC. Protein product: CSVGLAGYEQYF.